The subject of this entry is one T cell receptor beta chain. Under the authors' procedure: For nucleated cells, counts were estimated from reference gene primer amplification. The table came from immunoSEQ multiplex PCR; TCRdb's copy has only in-frame clones and leaves some out. V and J calls and clone size follow that table, whereas D and trimming were derived from the DNA. The sample yields some 390,000 clones, around 87% seen once. This entry belongs to a study of blood T cell repertoires in COVID-19. Study as a whole: Nucleic acid was either cDNA or gDNA, and it came from T cells, B-cell-depleted T cells, or PBMCs.

The TCR was taken from a woman aged 55-70 years with COVID-19, enrolled during active disease. The material sequenced was peripheral blood.

The CDR3 is CASSVQGNYGYTF. The CDR3 coding sequence is TGTGCCAGCAGTGTACAGGGAAACTATGGCTACACCTTC. The chain has TRBV2 and TRBJ1-2; the D gene is possibly TRBD1 (6 bases). Per the germline V gene, CDR1 is SNHLY and CDR2 is FYNNEI. V was clipped by 4 bases and J by 2 bases, with 8 bases between them. The CDR3 contains 13 residues.